This T cell receptor (beta chain) was identified during a study of blood T cell repertoires in COVID-19. Trimming took off 6 bases at V and 4 bases at J, with 12 bases between the two ends. The CDR3 extends over 14 amino acids. Germline V gene lookup returns CDR1 MNHEY and CDR2 SVGAGI. Sequencing was performed with immunoSEQ multiplex PCR; in TCRdb, only in-frame clones are kept and a portion is missing. The data hold roughly 360,000 clones, with about 90% observed a single time. V and J are TRBV6-5 and TRBJ1-4, with D maybe TRBD1 (5 bases). The receptor was derived from a man aged 25 to 40 who had recovered from COVID-19. Sequencing was carried out using PBMCs or T cells enriched from blood (not recorded which). CDR3 bases: TGTGCCAGCAGCCTGGGGGGGGTTAATGAAAAACTGTTTTTT. As protein: CASSLGGVNEKLFF.